These 15 T cell receptor beta chains share one sample of origin, sequenced in a study of blood T cell repertoires in COVID-19. This table comes from immunoSEQ multiplex PCR, and its TCRdb copy is limited to in-frame clones, with some not included. The table includes around 130,000 clones, about 89% detected once. The sequencing input was peripheral blood. These TCRs come from a man in his forties or fifties with active or convalescent COVID-19.

The rearrangement links TRBV4-3 to TRBJ1-2, with 10 bases aligning to TRBD1. V lost 0 bases and J lost 5; bases outside the gene matches: 6. The germline gives CDR1 LGHNA, CDR2 YSLEER. The CDR3 has 16 residues. CDR3 sequence (DNA): TGCGCCAGCAGCCAAGAAAGACAGGGGGCGCGATATGGCTACACCTTC. Translated, it gives CASSQERQGARYGYTF.

The J gene is TRBJ2-3, the V gene TRBV5-6, with 15 bases fitting TRBD2. The germline CDR1 and CDR2 sequences are SGHDT and YYEEEE. V dropped 3 bases and J dropped 4; count of bases not matched to a gene: 3. This CDR3 contains 16 residues. CDR3: CASSSRTSGRADTQYF. CDR3 in DNA: TGTGCCAGCAGCTCCCGGACTAGCGGGAGGGCAGATACGCAGTATTTT.

This clone was observed a single time. The rearrangement joins TRBV7-9 to TRBJ1-1; D is unresolved. The germline V and J ends were trimmed by 1 base and 0 bases, with 9 bases remaining between them. Per the germline V gene, CDR1 is SEHNR and CDR2 is FQNEAQ (reference sequence). The CDR3 length is 15 residues. The DNA of the CDR3 is TGTGCCAGCAGCTTAGGGTCGGGGATGAACACTGAAGCTTTCTTT. Residues: CASSLGSGMNTEAFF.

The V and J genes are TRBV11-2 and TRBJ2-1; 13 bases align to TRBD2. Germline trimming cut 6 bases from V and 11 bases from J; bases unmatched to any gene: 7. Germline V gene lookup returns CDR1 SGHAT and CDR2 FQNNGV. The CDR3 runs 14 residues. DNA for the CDR3: TGTGCCAGCAGAGGACTAGCGGGGGCCCCCCAGCAGTTCTTC. It yields the protein CASRGLAGAPQQFF.

The chain joins TRBV28 to TRBJ2-1, with 12 bases matching TRBD2. V lost 5 bases, J lost 7 bases, and 12 bases stayed unmatched. The CDR3 has 17 amino acids. Per germline, CDR1 MDHEN and CDR2 SYDVKM. The CDR3: CASSTGTSGLQWNEQFF. CDR3 bases: TGTGCCAGCAGTACGGGGACTAGCGGGCTGCAATGGAATGAGCAGTTCTTC.

The chain recombines TRBV19 with TRBJ2-1; 10 nucleotides match TRBD2. Germline V gene sequence: CDR1 LNHDA, CDR2 SQIVND (reference sequence). Trimming took 4 bases from V and 5 from J; bases not matched to a gene: 5. The CDR3 runs 15 residues. As DNA, the CDR3 is TGTGCCAGTAGTAGAAGCGGGGGGGCCCACAATGAGCAGTTCTTC. Amino acids: CASSRSGGAHNEQFF.

The rearrangement joins TRBV12-5 to TRBJ1-1, with 7 nucleotides matching TRBD1. The CDR3 runs to 15 residues. The germline gives CDR1 LGHNT, CDR2 FRNRAP. Trimming removed 3 bases from V and 1 base from J; junction bases left unmatched: 5. This chain's CDR3 is CASGFPGTANTEAFF. CDR3 coding DNA: TGTGCTAGTGGTTTCCCCGGGACAGCGAACACTGAAGCTTTCTTT.

The rearrangement joins TRBV11-2 to TRBJ1-4, with D perhaps matching TRBD1 (5 bases). Trimming pared 5 bases from V and 8 bases from J, leaving 27 bases between. CDR1 SGHAT and CDR2 FQNNGV come from the germline V gene. CDR3 length equals 18 residues. CDR3 bases: TGTGCCAGCAGCCCCCGGGACGGCCTAACCCGGGGGTCCGAAAAACTGTTTTTT. Translated: CASSPRDGLTRGSEKLFF.

J is TRBJ2-1 and V is TRBV3-1 (or the pseudogene TRBV3-2); 9 bases align to TRBD1. The CDR3 spans 18 residues. The junction had 16 bases not matched to a gene; V was cut back by 5 bases and J by 5 bases. CDR1 and CDR2 (germline): LGHDT, YNNKEL (reference sequence). The CDR3 DNA reads as TGTGCCAGCAGCTACCTTATTTTCAGGGGACAGGGTGACAATGAGCAGTTCTTC. Protein: CASSYLIFRGQGDNEQFF.

The chain couples TRBV27 to TRBJ2-2, with D maybe TRBD2 (5 bases). The CDR3 has 16 residues. The V gene's germline CDR1 is MNHEY and CDR2 SMNVEV (reference sequence). Trimming pared 0 bases from V and 3 bases from J, leaving 11 bases between. The chain's CDR3 is CASSLSGVGDTGELFF. As DNA, the CDR3 is TGTGCCAGCAGTTTATCCGGGGTTGGGGACACCGGGGAGCTGTTTTTT.

DNA of the CDR3: TGTGCCAGCAGTTTGTATGTTTTGAACACCGGGGAGCTGTTTTTT. Its protein product is CASSLYVLNTGELFF. V is TRBV28 and J is TRBJ2-2, with unresolved D. The CDR3 loop spans 15 amino acids. With 3 bases removed from V and 1 base from J, the gap between germline ends came to 9 bases. CDR1 and CDR2 from the germline V gene are MDHEN and SYDVKM.

The chain uses TRBV10-2 and TRBJ2-7; 9 nucleotides align to TRBD2. V lost 0 bases, J lost 0 bases, and 9 bases stayed unmatched. The CDR3 spans 18 residues. The germline V gene encodes CDR1 WSHSY and CDR2 SAAADI. CDR3: CASSESLGGGAISYEQYF. CDR3 nucleotides: TGCGCCAGCAGTGAGTCCCTTGGCGGGGGGGCGATCTCCTACGAGCAGTACTTC.

This chain connects TRBV2 to TRBJ1-6; D uncertain. The ends were cut back, 4 bases at V and 6 bases at J, with 10 bases in the middle. Germline CDR1 SNHLY, CDR2 FYNNEI. The CDR3 loop spans 14 amino acids. The CDR3, as DNA: TGTGCCAGCAGTGTTCAACAGATTAATTCACCCCTCCACTTT. Translation gives CASSVQQINSPLHF.

The rearrangement joins TRBV7-8 to TRBJ2-1; 9 nucleotides line up with TRBD2. CDR1 SGHVS and CDR2 FQNEAQ come from the germline V gene. The J segment lost 9 bases and the V segment lost 0 bases, leaving 6 bases of the junction unmatched. This CDR3 contains 15 residues. CDR3 nucleotides: TGTGCCAGCAGCTTAGCGGGAATAGCGGGAGCTGAGCAGTTCTTC. Translating gives CASSLAGIAGAEQFF. Supplemented by reference TRBV7-8 and TRBJ2-1, the full variable domain reads GAGVSQSPRYKVAKRGQDVALRCDPISGHVSLFWYQQALGQGPEFLTYFQNEAQLDKSGLPSDRFFAERPEGSVSTLKIQRTQQEDSAVYLCASSLAGIAGAEQFFGPGTRLTVL.

The chain uses TRBV5-1 and TRBJ2-1; 10 nucleotides match TRBD2. Germline CDR1 reads SGHRS; CDR2 reads YFSETQ. The V gene end was trimmed by 7 bases and the J gene end by 0 bases; junction bases not matched to a gene: 7. This CDR3 spans 16 amino acids. Here the CDR3 DNA reads TGCGCCAGCCGAACTAGCGGGACGGACTCCTACAATGAGCAGTTCTTC. It specifies CASRTSGTDSYNEQFF.